This passage covers 32 T cell receptor beta chains from one sample sequenced in a study of beta chain features in type 1 diabetes. Antigen specificity for these receptors is unknown. Study outcomes and limitations: When Type 1 diabetes patients were examined, their TCRB CDR3s proved moderately but significantly shorter in all four CD4+ subsets.

Expressed TCRB transcripts were sequenced because the isolated RNA had all been reverse transcribed beforehand. Libraries were prepared by immunoSEQ multiplex PCR; TCRdb keeps only in-frame clonotypes and omits some of them. The data contain approximately 41,000 clones, approximately 61% of them singletons. Specimen: Tregs from blood. The receptors originated from a man in his thirties or forties with type 1 diabetes. Some clones in this sample may be carry-over from other donors' samples.

This clone was counted a few times. CDR3 loop: CASSEGALGGEQFF. The CDR3 region has the DNA TGTGCCAGCAGTGAGGGAGCGTTAGGGGGCGAGCAGTTCTTC. This chain links TRBV2 with TRBJ2-1, with TRBD1 matching 7 bases. CDR3 length equals 14 residues. V was pared by 3 bases and J by 10 bases, with 9 bases of the junction left unmatched. Per germline, CDR1 SNHLY and CDR2 FYNNEI.

The chain joins TRBV28 to TRBJ1-2, with TRBD1 matching 7 bases. V gave up 5 bases and J gave up 8 bases; unmatched junction bases: 8. CDR3 length: 13 amino acids. CDR1 is MDHEN, CDR2 SYDVKM, per germline. Here the CDR3 DNA reads TGTGCCAGCAGTGCGTCAGGGGGGAGCGGCTACACCTTC. Its translation is CASSASGGSGYTF.

V and J are TRBV10-3 and TRBJ1-1, with 8 nucleotides matching TRBD1. This CDR3 has 14 amino acids. Germline lookup yields CDR1 ENHRY and CDR2 SYGVKD. V trimming: 7 bases; J trimming: 6 bases; junction bases outside the gene matches: 10. The CDR3 here is CAITRTGRVSEAFF. The DNA for the CDR3 is TGTGCCATCACCAGGACAGGGAGAGTATCTGAAGCTTTCTTT.

This chain connects TRBV18 to TRBJ2-5; D is unclear. TRBJ2-7 explains the end of the DNA better; the J call may be wrong. Germline loops: CDR1 KGHSH, CDR2 LQKENI. The CDR3 totals 12 residues. This CDR3 is CASSLISYEQYF. The DNA for the CDR3 is TGTGCCAGCTCTCTTATTTCCTACGAGCAGTACTTC.

This clone was seen only once. This rearrangement joins TRBV11-2 to TRBJ1-2; no reliable D call. The V end was cut by 3 bases, the J end by 0 bases, with 5 bases between. Germline-derived CDR1 and CDR2 are SGHAT and FQNNGV. This CDR3 comprises 13 residues. The CDR3 spells CASSFDTNYGYTF. The DNA for the CDR3 is TGTGCCAGCAGCTTCGACACTAACTATGGCTACACCTTC. Full variable domain (missing parts from reference TRBV11-2 and TRBJ1-2): EAGVAQSPRYKIIEKRQSVAFWCNPISGHATLYWYQQILGQGPKLLIQFQNNGVVDDSQLPKDRFSAERLKGVDSTLKIQPAKLEDSAVYLCASSFDTNYGYTFGSGTRLTVV.

The rearrangement uses TRBV9 and TRBJ2-1; D possibly corresponds to TRBD1 (6 bases). With 3 bases removed from V and 4 bases from J, the gap between germline ends came to 17 bases. CDR1 SGDLS and CDR2 YYNGEE come from the germline V gene. The CDR3 is 16 amino acids. CDR3 DNA sequence: TGTGCCAGCAGCGAGGGGACACCTCCGCAATACAATGAGCAGTTCTTC. This codes for CASSEGTPPQYNEQFF.

This chain links TRBV5-1 with TRBJ2-5; TRBD1 matches 7 bases. The CDR3 is 14 residues long. V was pared by 5 bases and J by 3 bases, with 7 bases of the junction left unmatched. The V gene's germline CDR1 is SGHRS and CDR2 YFSETQ. CDR3 coding DNA: TGCGCCAGCAGAGTCGGGACAGAGAAAGAGACCCAGTACTTC. Translating it yields CASRVGTEKETQYF. Variable domain in full (rest from reference TRBV5-1 and TRBJ2-5): KAGVTQTPRYLIKTRGQQVTLSCSPISGHRSVSWYQQTPGQGLQFLFEYFSETQRNKGNFPGRFSGRQFSNSRSEMNVSTLELGDSALYLCASRVGTEKETQYFGPGTRLLVL.

The chain has TRBV7-3 and TRBJ2-7; TRBD2 aligns across 7 bases. The trim removed 5 bases at V and 7 bases at J, leaving 14 bases unmatched. Germline-derived CDR1 and CDR2 are SGHTA and FQGTGA. The CDR3 covers 15 residues. The CDR3 spells CASSPPGGGTVEQYF. DNA of the CDR3: TGTGCCAGCAGCCCACCCGGCGGGGGAACTGTGGAGCAGTACTTC.

This rearrangement joins TRBV7-8 to TRBJ2-5; 8 nucleotides align to TRBD2. Germline V CDR1 and CDR2: SGHVS, FQNEAQ. The V segment lost 2 bases and the J segment 5 bases; nucleotides outside the gene matches: 7. The CDR3 consists of 15 residues. The DNA for the CDR3 is TGTGCCAGCAGCTTAAAACTAGCGGCGGGGGAGACCCAGTACTTC. It translates to CASSLKLAAGETQYF.

The chain has TRBV27 and TRBJ1-6; 7 nucleotides match TRBD1. This CDR3 is 12 amino acids long. Trimming at V came to 10 bases and at J to 8 bases, leaving 5 bases not matched to a gene. Germline assignment: CDR1 MNHEY and CDR2 SMNVEV (reference sequence). The CDR3 loop is CATHTGDSPLHF. The CDR3 DNA is TGTGCCACACATACAGGGGATTCACCCCTCCACTTT.

This chain uses TRBV19 with TRBJ1-5; 7 bases are a match to TRBD1. V lost 10 bases, J lost 2 bases, and 11 bases stayed unmatched. Germline loops: CDR1 LNHDA, CDR2 SQIVND (reference sequence). The length of the CDR3 is 15 residues. CDR3 sequence: CANGTALGGNQPQHF. DNA of the CDR3: TGTGCCAACGGGACAGCCCTGGGCGGCAATCAGCCCCAGCATTTT. Full variable domain (missing parts from reference TRBV19 and TRBJ1-5): DGGITQSPKYLFRKEGQNVTLSCEQNLNHDAMYWYRQDPGQGLRLIYYSQIVNDFQKGDIAEGYSVSREKKESFPLTVTSAQKNPTAFYLCANGTALGGNQPQHFGDGTRLSIL.

The chain uses TRBV6-6 and TRBJ2-7; the match to TRBD1 covers 10 bases. This CDR3 is built from 11 residues. J gave up 11 bases and V 2 bases, and 0 bases lay outside the gene matches. Germline lookup yields CDR1 MNHNY and CDR2 SVGAGI (reference sequence). CDR3 in DNA: TGTGCCAGCAGTTACGGGACAGGGGAGTACTTC. Protein sequence: CASSYGTGEYF.

The chain employs TRBV6-1 and TRBJ1-5, with D possibly TRBD1 on 5 matching bases. V lost 10 bases to trimming and J lost 2 bases, with 9 bases between them. The CDR3 extends over 12 amino acids. Germline loops: CDR1 MNHNS, CDR2 SASEGT. In DNA form, the CDR3 reads TGTGCCATCTCGACAGGCAATCAGCCCCAGCATTTT. It yields the protein CAISTGNQPQHF.

The CDR3 sequence: CASSTRGVSAGELFF. CDR3 coding DNA: TGTGCCAGCAGCACCAGGGGAGTTTCGGCCGGGGAGCTGTTTTTT. The V and J genes are TRBV7-3 and TRBJ2-2; tentatively, D is TRBD1 (6 bases). Per germline, CDR1 SGHTA and CDR2 FQGTGA. There are 15 residues in the CDR3. With 5 bases removed from V and 6 bases from J, the gap between germline ends came to 16 bases.

This chain links TRBV7-9 with TRBJ2-7; possible D gene TRBD2, 5 bases. The V gene's germline CDR1 is SEHNR and CDR2 FQNEAQ (reference sequence). The CDR3 runs 14 residues. With 1 base removed from V and 0 bases from J, the gap between germline ends came to 7 bases. The CDR3 region has the DNA TGTGCCAGCAGCTTAGTGGGGAGCTCCTACGAGCAGTACTTC. It yields the protein CASSLVGSSYEQYF.

This chain joins TRBV5-6 and TRBJ2-2; TRBD1 agrees at 8 bases. Germline V gene sequence: CDR1 SGHDT, CDR2 YYEEEE. CDR3 length: 18 residues. J was trimmed by 1 base and V by 0 bases; bases with no gene match: 8. The CDR3 reads CASSLGPQGAQNTGELFF. The CDR3 bases are TGTGCCAGCAGCTTGGGGCCGCAGGGGGCCCAGAACACCGGGGAGCTGTTTTTT. The variable domain in full, completed from reference TRBV5-6 and TRBJ2-2, reads DAGVTQSPTHLIKTRGQQVTLRCSPKSGHDTVSWYQQALGQGPQFIFQYYEEEERQRGNFPDRFSGHQFPNYSSELNVNALLLGDSALYLCASSLGPQGAQNTGELFFGEGSRLTVL.

This clone has a handful of counts. The chain links TRBV6-6 to TRBJ2-2; D remains unclear. This CDR3 comprises 12 residues. CDR1 and CDR2 from the germline V gene are MNHNY and SVGAGI (reference sequence). V was shortened by 2 bases and J by 8 bases, with 6 bases between the two germline ends. The CDR3 protein is CASSYMRGELFF. CDR3 nucleotide sequence: TGTGCCAGCAGTTACATGCGGGGGGAGCTGTTTTTT.

This clone was recorded only once. CDR3 sequence: CASSLGVRGTQYF. Here the CDR3 DNA reads TGTGCCAGCAGCTTGGGAGTCCGGGGGACCCAGTACTTC. The rearrangement uses TRBV5-6 and TRBJ2-5, with a weak D call TRBD2 (5 bases). V dropped 0 bases and J dropped 7 bases, with 10 bases sitting between them. CDR1 is SGHDT, CDR2 YYEEEE, per germline. This CDR3 has 13 residues.

The genes are TRBV5-1 and TRBJ2-3; 12 bases agree with TRBD2. This CDR3 is built from 15 residues. V dropped 4 bases and J dropped 3; count of bases not matched to a gene: 3. Germline V gives CDR1 SGHRS, CDR2 YFSETQ. The CDR3: CASSALAGGTDTQYF. CDR3 DNA: TGCGCCAGCAGCGCCCTAGCGGGGGGGACAGATACGCAGTATTTT.

The chain couples TRBV28 to TRBJ1-2; 8 nucleotides match TRBD1. Germline V gene sequence: CDR1 MDHEN, CDR2 SYDVKM. The CDR3 sequence is 15 residues long. V lost 5 bases and J lost 4; bases outside the gene matches: 9. The CDR3 region is CASSLHTGGGYGYTF. CDR3 nucleotides: TGTGCCAGCAGTCTACATACAGGGGGGGGCTATGGCTACACCTTC.

This chain links TRBV7-2 with TRBJ2-1; TRBD2 agrees at 10 bases. CDR3 length equals 14 residues. Trimming cost V 5 bases and J 4 bases; bases outside gene matches: 2. Germline V gene sequence: CDR1 SGHTA, CDR2 FQGNSA. In nucleotides, the CDR3 is TGTGCCAGCAGCCAAGCGGGGGGGTACAATGAGCAGTTCTTC. It codes for CASSQAGGYNEQFF.

This clone was counted between two and nine times. The chain couples TRBV10-1 to TRBJ2-1; 8 nucleotides match TRBD1. Germline lookup yields CDR1 WNHNN and CDR2 SYGVQD (reference sequence). Trimming at V came to 4 bases and at J to 4 bases, leaving 0 bases not matched to a gene. The CDR3 runs 13 residues. In DNA, the CDR3 is TGCGCCAGCAGTGGACAGGGGTACAATGAGCAGTTCTTC. Its translation: CASSGQGYNEQFF.

A few counts support this clone. V is TRBV19 and J is TRBJ1-6; the match to TRBD1 covers 7 bases. The CDR3 spans 15 residues. Unmatched junction bases numbered 9, after V lost 2 bases and J lost 11 bases. Germline CDR1 is LNHDA and CDR2 is SQIVND (reference sequence). DNA of the CDR3: TGTGCCAGTAGTATATCGGGCACAGGGGTTGCACCCCTCCACTTT. This codes for CASSISGTGVAPLHF.

This chain connects TRBV10-3 to TRBJ2-1, with 7 bases fitting TRBD1. Germline CDR1 and CDR2: ENHRY and SYGVKD. V trimming: 3 bases; J trimming: 8 bases; junction bases outside the gene matches: 13. The CDR3 contains 16 residues. The CDR3 sequence: CAISENHGTVSYEQFF. Written as DNA, the CDR3 is TGTGCCATCAGTGAAAATCACGGGACAGTTAGCTATGAGCAGTTCTTC.

This clone was detected a few times. The CDR3 bases are TGCGCCAGCAGCTTGGTTGGGGCCGGAGAGACCCAGTACTTC. Protein product: CASSLVGAGETQYF. The rearrangement links TRBV5-1 to TRBJ2-5; a weak D match, TRBD1 (5 bases). The germline V gene encodes CDR1 SGHRS and CDR2 YFSETQ. The CDR3 has 14 residues. V was shortened by 0 bases and J by 4 bases, with 10 bases between the two germline ends.

V usage is TRBV6-5 and J usage is TRBJ2-5; 8 nucleotides align to TRBD1. Looked up from germline, CDR1 is MNHEY and CDR2 is SVGAGI. Germline trimming cut 4 bases from V and 5 bases from J; bases unmatched to any gene: 6. This CDR3 contains 14 residues. The CDR3 bases are TGTGCCAGCAGTTCGACAGGGGAAGGGGAGACCCAGTACTTC. This encodes CASSSTGEGETQYF.

In its sample, this clone was seen a few times. This CDR3 reads CSVSTLPEQFF. CDR3 coding DNA: TGCAGCGTTAGCACCCTTCCTGAGCAGTTCTTC. The rearrangement joins TRBV29-1 to TRBJ2-1; no clear D. Per the germline V gene, CDR1 is SQVTM and CDR2 is ANQGSEA. Between the trimmed V and J ends, which lost 5 bases and 9 bases, there was a span of 11 bases. The CDR3 covers 11 residues.

This chain connects TRBV28 to TRBJ1-1; D call uncertain. The V end was cut by 7 bases, the J end by 8 bases, with 23 bases between. From germline, CDR1 is MDHEN and CDR2 SYDVKM. CDR3 length equals 15 residues. The CDR3 coding sequence is TGTGCCAGCATACGGTCGGGGAGCCGAACTCTCGAAGCTTTCTTT. Protein sequence: CASIRSGSRTLEAFF.

The genes are TRBV5-5 and TRBJ1-5; D unclear. V was clipped by 5 bases and J by 2 bases, with 14 bases between them. This CDR3 region has 15 residues. Germline CDR1 and CDR2: SGHKS and YYEKEE (reference sequence). The CDR3 protein is CASSLFLQGNQPQHF. In DNA, the CDR3 is TGTGCCAGCAGTTTATTCCTCCAGGGCAATCAGCCCCAGCATTTT.

This clone turned up a few times. The chain employs TRBV29-1 and TRBJ1-2, with D tentatively TRBD1 (5 bases). With 3 bases removed from V and 8 bases from J, the gap between germline ends came to 10 bases. There are 11 residues in the CDR3. Germline-derived CDR1 and CDR2 are SQVTM and ANQGSEA. CDR3 region: CSVDIQAGYTF. CDR3 bases: TGCAGCGTTGATATACAGGCGGGCTACACCTTC.

This clone was detected a few times. J is TRBJ1-2 and V is TRBV19; no firm D call. Trimming took 7 bases from V and 0 from J, leaving 12 bases between them. The CDR3 has 14 residues. From germline, CDR1 is LNHDA and CDR2 SQIVND (reference sequence). The CDR3 loop reads CASTILGPNYGYTF. Written as DNA, the CDR3 is TGTGCCAGTACCATCCTTGGCCCTAACTATGGCTACACCTTC.

This clone came up a few times. This chain joins TRBV29-1 and TRBJ2-3; 8 bases map to TRBD2. CDR1 and CDR2 from the germline V gene are SQVTM and ANQGSEA. This CDR3 has 15 residues. V was pared by 2 bases and J by 2 bases, with 6 bases of the junction left unmatched. The CDR3 region is CSVEPMRGATDTQYF. CDR3 coding DNA: TGCAGCGTTGAACCTATGCGGGGGGCCACAGATACGCAGTATTTT.